The 28 T cell receptor beta chains below were found in one sample sequenced in a study of patients with pleural tuberculosis. TCRdb itself ran the reads through MiXCR, one entry per CDR3 protein. The sample has under 65,000 distinct CDR3 sequences, about 7.3% seen once. All receptors come from a human donor with pleural tuberculosis.

This clonotype was recorded many times. This rearrangement joins TRBV2 to TRBJ1-1; TRBD1 is a possible D gene (5 bases). The CDR3 contains 12 residues. Trimming removed 5 bases from V and 5 bases from J, with 9 bases in between. Germline V gene sequence: CDR1 SNHLY, CDR2 FYNNEI. The CDR3 DNA sequence: TGTGCCAGCAGTATCCCAGGGACTGAAGCTTTCTTT. Residues: CASSIPGTEAFF.

Ten or more counts support this clonotype. This rearrangement joins TRBV20-1 to TRBJ1-5; D not resolved. The CDR3 spans 12 residues. V was cut by 4 bases and J by 4 bases, with 8 bases left in between. Germline V gene data show CDR1 as DFQATT and CDR2 as SNEGSKA (reference sequence). This CDR3 is CSATSGNQPQHF. The CDR3 nucleotides are TGCAGTGCTACCTCCGGAAATCAGCCCCAGCATTTT.

This clonotype occurred many times. This chain connects TRBV20-1 to TRBJ2-1, with 10 nucleotides matching TRBD2. Trimming removed 0 bases from V and 14 bases from J; junction bases left unmatched: 4. The germline V gene has CDR1 DFQATT and CDR2 SNEGSKA (reference sequence). CDR3 length: 12 residues. The DNA of the CDR3 is TGCAGTGCTAGAGATGGGCTAGCGGGGGAGTTCTTC. Translating gives CSARDGLAGEFF.

This clonotype showed up many times. The chain recombines TRBV2 with TRBJ2-7, with D tentatively TRBD2 (6 bases). V lost 8 bases to trimming and J lost 0 bases, with 11 bases between them. The CDR3 has 13 residues. Germline loops: CDR1 SNHLY, CDR2 FYNNEI. In nucleotides, the CDR3 is TGTGCCAGCTGTCTGGGGGGCTCCTACGAGCAGTACTTC. It encodes CASCLGGSYEQYF.

The rearrangement joins TRBV19 to TRBJ2-5, with 9 bases that match TRBD2. The germline CDR1 and CDR2 sequences are LNHDA and SQIVND (reference sequence). The length of the CDR3 is 16 residues. V was clipped by 5 bases and J by 5 bases; unmatched bases: 12. The DNA of the CDR3 is TGTGCCAGTAGTGATAGCGGGAGCTCCTCTGGGGAGACCCAGTACTTC. It is translated as CASSDSGSSSGETQYF.

This clonotype is categorized as medium-sized. The chain combines TRBV6-2 or TRBV6-3 with TRBJ1-1; TRBD1 agrees at 7 bases. This CDR3 is built from 15 residues. Unmatched junction bases numbered 6, after V lost 2 bases and J lost 3 bases. The germline V gene encodes CDR1 MNHEY and CDR2 SVGEGT. The CDR3 DNA is TGTGCCAGCAGTTACCCGACAGGGTGGGACACTGAAGCTTTCTTT. Translated: CASSYPTGWDTEAFF.

This clonotype was observed at least ten times. V usage is TRBV4-2 and J usage is TRBJ2-1; D is possibly TRBD1 (6 bases). This CDR3 region has 11 residues. With 1 base removed from V and 13 bases from J, the gap between germline ends came to 8 bases. The germline gives CDR1 LGHNA, CDR2 YNFKEQ. CDR3 loop: CASSQGQVQFF. CDR3 DNA sequence: TGTGCCAGCAGCCAAGGACAGGTTCAGTTCTTC.

This clonotype appeared many times. The chain recombines TRBV19 with TRBJ2-7; 8 positions match TRBD1. In germline, CDR1 is LNHDA, CDR2 SQIVND (reference sequence). Trimming removed 10 bases from V and 2 bases from J; junction bases left unmatched: 7. The CDR3 spans 13 residues. Here the CDR3 DNA reads TGTGCCACAGCCCGGACAGGGACCTACGAGCAGTACTTC. Its protein product is CATARTGTYEQYF.

The chain joins TRBV29-1 to TRBJ1-2, with D uncertain. V lost 4 bases and J lost 4, with 7 bases in between. Germline V CDR1 and CDR2: SQVTM, ANQGSEA. The CDR3 is 11 residues long. In DNA form, the CDR3 reads TGCAGCGTTGGAGGGCGCTATGGCTACACCTTC. Translating gives CSVGGRYGYTF.

This clonotype was observed many times. This sequence joins TRBV2 and TRBJ2-3; 9 bases align to TRBD2. Germline values: CDR1 SNHLY, CDR2 FYNNEI. The junction had 2 bases not matched to a gene; V was cut back by 8 bases and J by 2 bases. The length of the CDR3 is 13 residues. CDR3 protein: CASGLANTDTQYF. CDR3 bases: TGTGCCAGCGGACTAGCGAACACAGATACGCAGTATTTT.

This clonotype was recorded at least ten times. The CDR3 protein is CASSQAGELFF. The CDR3 DNA is TGTGCCAGCAGCCAAGCCGGGGAGCTGTTTTTT. The rearrangement links TRBV14 to TRBJ2-2; no clear D gene. Looked up from germline, CDR1 is SGHDN and CDR2 is FVKESK. The V end was cut by 1 base, the J end by 6 bases, with 0 bases between. The CDR3 length is 11 residues. The full variable domain, in which reference TRBV14 and TRBJ2-2 provide the parts outside the CDR3, is EAGVTQFPSHSVIEKGQTVTLRCDPISGHDNLYWYRRVMGKEIKFLLHFVKESKQDESGMPNNRFLAERTGGTYSTLKVQPAELEDSGVYFCASSQAGELFFGEGSRLTVL.

There are many counts of this clonotype. Here the CDR3 reads CASTVRETQYF. Here the CDR3 DNA reads TGTGCCAGCACTGTCCGGGAGACCCAGTACTTC. The V and J genes are TRBV6-2 or TRBV6-3 and TRBJ2-5; D is undetermined. V dropped 7 bases and J dropped 5 bases, with 8 bases sitting between them. Germline-derived CDR1 and CDR2 are MNHEY and SVGEGT. The CDR3 runs 11 residues.

This clonotype was detected many times. J is TRBJ2-3 and V is TRBV10-3; D gene unclear. Deletions cut 8 bases from V and 2 bases from J, with 8 bases between. Germline V gives CDR1 ENHRY, CDR2 SYGVKD. CDR3 size: 12 residues. The CDR3 sequence is CAIESDTDTQYF. In nucleotides, the CDR3 is TGTGCCATCGAGAGTGACACAGATACGCAGTATTTT.

This clonotype has a count of ten or more. The CDR3 is CASPRHTGELFF. The CDR3 DNA reads as TGTGCCAGCCCGAGGCACACCGGGGAGCTGTTTTTT. The V call is TRBV28, the J call TRBJ2-2; D remains ambiguous. V lost 8 bases and J lost 3, with 7 bases in between. This CDR3 has 12 residues. Germline CDR1 reads MDHEN; CDR2 reads SYDVKM.

There are many counts of this clonotype. CDR3: CASRVNLGQNEKLFF. DNA of the CDR3: TGTGCCAGCAGAGTGAATCTCGGACAGAATGAAAAACTGTTTTTT. The rearrangement links TRBV5-4 to TRBJ1-4, with D tentatively TRBD1 (6 bases). This CDR3 spans 15 amino acids. Germline assignment: CDR1 SGHNT and CDR2 YYREEE (reference sequence). V gave up 5 bases and J gave up 5 bases, with 16 bases separating them. The whole variable domain, filled in from reference TRBV5-4 and TRBJ1-4, reads ETGVTQSPTHLIKTRGQQVTLRCSSQSGHNTVSWYQQALGQGPQFIFQYYREEENGRGNFPPRFSGLQFPNYSSELNVNALELDDSALYLCASRVNLGQNEKLFFGSGTQLSVL.

This clonotype has more than one count but fewer than ten. The chain carries TRBV29-1 and TRBJ2-1; D call uncertain. Germline CDR1 SQVTM, CDR2 ANQGSEA. The CDR3 extends over 13 amino acids. The V end lost 5 bases, the J end lost 3 bases, and 11 bases lay between the germline ends. Written as DNA, the CDR3 is TGCAGCGTTCCATTTAGAGACTACAATGAGCAGTTCTTC. Translation gives CSVPFRDYNEQFF.

This chain connects TRBV28 to TRBJ2-3, with a weak D call TRBD1 (7 bases). This CDR3 spans 16 amino acids. The V end lost 4 bases, the J end lost 2 bases, and 16 bases lay between the germline ends. CDR1 is MDHEN, CDR2 SYDVKM, per germline. The CDR3 DNA follows: TGTGCCAGCAGTTCATGGGCGGGACAGTTCACAGATACGCAGTATTTT. Protein product: CASSSWAGQFTDTQYF.

The chain links TRBV7-8 to TRBJ2-5, with TRBD1 identical over 7 bases. With V trimmed by 5 bases and J by 0 bases, 3 bases remained unmatched. CDR1 and CDR2 from the germline V gene are SGHVS and FQNEAQ. There are 14 residues in the CDR3. CDR3 nucleotide sequence: TGTGCCAGCAGCCGGGACAGCTACCAAGAGACCCAGTACTTC. Protein: CASSRDSYQETQYF.

This clonotype has more than one count but fewer than ten. The V gene is TRBV11-2, the J gene TRBJ2-5; 7 bases fit TRBD2. Germline CDR1 SGHAT, CDR2 FQNNGV. The V segment lost 9 bases and the J segment 4 bases; nucleotides outside the gene matches: 11. This CDR3 is built from 14 residues. The CDR3 region is CAREKREPGETQYF. For the CDR3, the DNA is TGTGCCAGGGAAAAGCGGGAACCGGGAGAGACCCAGTACTTC.

V is TRBV20-1 and J is TRBJ1-1, with a tentative D call TRBD1 (5 bases). This CDR3 comprises 14 residues. CDR1 is DFQATT and CDR2 is SNEGSKA in the germline V gene (reference sequence). The CDR3, as DNA: TGCAGGATACGACAGCGGGGGTCAAACACTGAAGCTTTCTTT. This encodes CRIRQRGSNTEAFF.

This clonotype was found many times. This chain links TRBV7-6 with TRBJ2-2; D call uncertain. The CDR3 extends over 15 amino acids. Trimming stripped 1 base from V and 4 bases from J, with 10 bases between. The germline gives CDR1 SGHVS, CDR2 FNYEAQ. DNA for the CDR3: TGTGCCAGCAGCTTAGGTCCTCGATCCACCGGGGAGCTGTTTTTT. Residues: CASSLGPRSTGELFF.

This clonotype was seen ten or more times. The chain combines TRBV20-1 with TRBJ1-1, with TRBD1 as a possible D gene (5 bases). There are 12 residues in the CDR3. Deletions cut 3 bases from V and 7 bases from J, with 12 bases between. Germline CDR1 is DFQATT and CDR2 is SNEGSKA (reference sequence). The CDR3 coding sequence is TGCAGTGCTAGCCCAACGACAGATGAAGCTTTCTTT. This gives the protein CSASPTTDEAFF.

About this clonotype: A read error may explain this, as a much larger clone is one base away. The J gene is TRBJ1-1, the V gene TRBV19; D is unclear. The length of the CDR3 is 11 residues. Per germline, CDR1 LNHDA and CDR2 SQIVND (reference sequence). Written as DNA, the CDR3 is TGTGCCGGTAGTATCTACGGTGAAGCTTTCTTT. Translating it yields CAGSIYGEAFF.

As for this clonotype: A read error may explain this, as a much larger clone is one base away. The CDR3 end shows no conserved phenylalanine or tryptophan, and so a read error is likely. The chain is built from TRBV28 and TRBJ2-3; the D gene is possibly TRBD1 (6 bases). CDR3 length: 14 residues. CDR1 MDHEN and CDR2 SYDVKM come from the germline V gene. V was clipped by 8 bases and J by 8 bases, with 20 bases between them. DNA for the CDR3: TGTGCCAGCTCCGTACAGGGCGGTACGGGTACGCAGTATTAT. It is translated as CASSVQGGTGTQYY.

With respect to this clonotype: A much larger clone sits a single nucleotide away, making a read error possible. The V and J genes are TRBV6-4 and TRBJ2-1; TRBD2 might be the D (6 bases). This CDR3 is built from 12 residues. Looked up from germline, CDR1 is MRHNA and CDR2 is SNTAGT. Between the trimmed V and J ends, which lost 6 bases and 6 bases, there was a span of 9 bases. The CDR3 DNA is TGTGCCAGCAGGGACGGGGGCAATGAGCAGTTCTTC. Encoded protein: CASRDGGNEQFF.

This clonotype has just a few counts. The chain recombines TRBV14 with TRBJ1-2; D gene uncertain. The CDR3 totals 13 residues. Trimming removed 3 bases from V and 2 bases from J, with 7 bases in between. The germline CDR1 and CDR2 sequences are SGHDN and FVKESK. CDR3 sequence (DNA): TGTGCCAGCAGCCAGGGCCAGAACTATGGCTACACCTTC. Translated: CASSQGQNYGYTF.

This clonotype was recorded many times. The V gene is TRBV19, the J gene TRBJ2-1; 10 bases match TRBD2. The CDR3 length is 16 residues. CDR1 is LNHDA and CDR2 is SQIVND in the germline V gene (reference sequence). With 5 bases clipped from V and 1 base from J, the junction kept 5 bases outside the gene matches. The chain's CDR3 is CASSFLAGVSYNEQFF. The CDR3 coding sequence is TGTGCCAGTAGTTTCCTAGCGGGAGTGTCCTACAATGAGCAGTTCTTC.

The chain is built from TRBV5-1 and TRBJ2-1; 8 bases are shared with TRBD2. This CDR3 is 15 amino acids long. Trimming at V came to 3 bases and at J to 8 bases, leaving 10 bases not matched to a gene. The germline V gene has CDR1 SGHRS and CDR2 YFSETQ. CDR3 amino acids: CASSSSGSVKDEQFF. The CDR3 region has the DNA TGCGCCAGCAGCTCAAGCGGGAGTGTCAAGGATGAGCAGTTCTTC.